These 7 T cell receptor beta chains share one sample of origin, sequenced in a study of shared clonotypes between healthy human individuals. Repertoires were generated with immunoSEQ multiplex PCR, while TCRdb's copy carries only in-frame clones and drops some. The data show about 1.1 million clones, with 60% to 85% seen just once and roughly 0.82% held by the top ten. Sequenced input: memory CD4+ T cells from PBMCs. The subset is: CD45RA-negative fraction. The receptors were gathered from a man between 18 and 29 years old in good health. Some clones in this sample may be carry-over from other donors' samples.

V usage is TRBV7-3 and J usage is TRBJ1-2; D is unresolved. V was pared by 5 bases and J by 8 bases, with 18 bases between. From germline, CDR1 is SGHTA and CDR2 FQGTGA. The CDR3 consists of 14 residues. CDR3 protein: CASSLDGSPGGYTF. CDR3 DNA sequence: TGTGCCAGCAGCCTGGATGGAAGTCCGGGGGGCTACACCTTC.

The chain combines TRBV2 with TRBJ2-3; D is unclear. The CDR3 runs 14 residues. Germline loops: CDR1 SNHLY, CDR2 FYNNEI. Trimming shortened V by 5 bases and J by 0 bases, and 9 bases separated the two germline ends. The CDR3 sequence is CASSFTASTDTQYF. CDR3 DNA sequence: TGTGCCAGCAGTTTCACCGCTAGCACAGATACGCAGTATTTT.

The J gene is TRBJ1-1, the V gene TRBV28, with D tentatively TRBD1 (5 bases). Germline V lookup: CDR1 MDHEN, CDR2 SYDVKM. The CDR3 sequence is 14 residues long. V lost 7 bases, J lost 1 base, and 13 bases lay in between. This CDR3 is CASTLDGQNTEAFF. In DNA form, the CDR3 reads TGTGCCAGCACCTTGGACGGACAGAACACTGAAGCTTTCTTT. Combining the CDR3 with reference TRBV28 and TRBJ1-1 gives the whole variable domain DVKVTQSSRYLVKRTGEKVFLECVQDMDHENMFWYRQDPGLGLRLIYFSYDVKMKEKGDIPEGYSVSREKKERFSLILESASTNQTSMYLCASTLDGQNTEAFFGQGTRLTVV.

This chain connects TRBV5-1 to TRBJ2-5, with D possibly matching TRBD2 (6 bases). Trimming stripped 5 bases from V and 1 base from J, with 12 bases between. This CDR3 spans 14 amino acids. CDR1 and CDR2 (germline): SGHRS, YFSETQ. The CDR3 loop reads CASRRDRSQETQYF. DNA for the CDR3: TGCGCCAGCAGGCGGGACCGAAGCCAAGAGACCCAGTACTTC.

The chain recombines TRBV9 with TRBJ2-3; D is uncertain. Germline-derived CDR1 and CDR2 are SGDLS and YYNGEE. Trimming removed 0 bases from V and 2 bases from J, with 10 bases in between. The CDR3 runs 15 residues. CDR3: CASSVEPGNTDTQYF. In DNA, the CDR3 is TGTGCCAGCAGCGTAGAACCGGGTAACACAGATACGCAGTATTTT. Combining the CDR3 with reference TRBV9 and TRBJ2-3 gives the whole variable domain DSGVTQTPKHLITATGQRVTLRCSPRSGDLSVYWYQQSLDQGLQFLIQYYNGEERAKGNILERFSAQQFPDLHSELNLSSLELGDSALYFCASSVEPGNTDTQYFGPGTRLTVL.

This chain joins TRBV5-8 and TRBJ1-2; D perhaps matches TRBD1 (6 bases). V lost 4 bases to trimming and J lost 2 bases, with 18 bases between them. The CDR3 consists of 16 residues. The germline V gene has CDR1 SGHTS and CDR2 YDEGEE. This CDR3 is CASSPNRARTNYGYTF. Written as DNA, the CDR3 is TGTGCCAGCAGCCCTAACAGGGCACGGACCAACTATGGCTACACCTTC.

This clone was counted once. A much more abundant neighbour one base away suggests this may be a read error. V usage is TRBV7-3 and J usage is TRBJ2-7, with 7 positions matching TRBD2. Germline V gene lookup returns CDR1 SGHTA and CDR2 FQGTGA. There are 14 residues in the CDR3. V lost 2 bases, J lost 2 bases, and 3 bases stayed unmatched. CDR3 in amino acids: CASSLGGRAYEQYF. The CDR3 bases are TGTGCCAGCAGCTTAGGTGGGAGGGCCTACGAGCAGTACTTC.